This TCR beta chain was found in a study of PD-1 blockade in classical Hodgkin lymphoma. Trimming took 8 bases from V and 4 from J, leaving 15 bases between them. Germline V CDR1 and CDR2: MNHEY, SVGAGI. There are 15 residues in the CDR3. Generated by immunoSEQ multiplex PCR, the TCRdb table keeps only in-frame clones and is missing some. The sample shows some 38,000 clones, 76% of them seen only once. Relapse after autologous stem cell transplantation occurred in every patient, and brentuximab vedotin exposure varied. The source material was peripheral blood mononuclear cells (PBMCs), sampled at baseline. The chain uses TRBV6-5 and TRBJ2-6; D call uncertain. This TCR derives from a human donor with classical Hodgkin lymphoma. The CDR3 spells CASGFRYTGANVLTF. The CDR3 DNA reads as TGTGCCAGCGGATTTCGGTACACCGGGGCCAACGTCCTGACTTTC.